Given below is one TCR beta chain in context. What it binds is not known. These data belong to a study of T cells in narcolepsy. Assay used: immunoSEQ multiplex PCR; TCRdb lists only in-frame clones, some missing. The sample yields 30,000 to 35,000 clones, 82% seen once. Findings and caveats of the study: Autoreactive clonotypes reportedly recurred in blood of same and different patients, not controls. Comparing one patient's CSF and blood CD4+ clonotypes highlighted HCRT- and TRIB2-specific autoreactive clonotypes.

J gave up 3 bases and V 1 base, and 15 bases lay outside the gene matches. Germline V lookup: CDR1 GTSNPN, CDR2 SVGIG (reference sequence). This CDR3 is 18 amino acids long. This chain links TRBV30 with TRBJ1-1; TRBD1 aligns across 9 bases. This TCR came from a human donor with narcolepsy. Sequencing was performed on CD45RA- memory CD4+ T cells from PBMCs. The DNA for the CDR3 is TGTGCCTGGAGTGGGTTGGGGACAGGGTTTACGAGGGACACTGAAGCTTTCTTT. It translates to CAWSGLGTGFTRDTEAFF. Full variable domain (missing parts from reference TRBV30 and TRBJ1-1): SQTIHQWPATLVQPVGSPLSLECTVEGTSNPNLYWYRQAAGRGLQLLFYSVGIGQISSEVPQNLSASRPQDRQFILSSKKLLLSDSGFYLCAWSGLGTGFTRDTEAFFGQGTRLTVV.